This T cell receptor (delta chain) was sequenced for a study of Vδ1+ human thymocytes. Points from the study as a whole: TRD repertoires were essentially private, unlike widely shared TRG clonotypes. Thymic TRG and TRD repertoires appeared highly polyclonal. Unlike peripheral blood Vdelta1+ controls, thymic delta-chain sequences included 20% to 25% Vdelta2 and few Vdelta3.

This clone came up many times. Its antigen remains unidentified. Thymocytes were sorted as CD3+ TCRVdelta1+ TCRVdelta2- after alphabeta T cell depletion. Extracted RNA was reverse transcribed into cDNA. Multiplex PCR used pooled V-gene forward primers and a constant-region reverse primer to amplify CDR3s. TCRdb called clones anew from the multiplex PCR reads with CATT. Here the sample spans 80,000 or so delta-chain clones, 30% to 40% being singletons. CDR1 is GEAIGNYY and CDR2 is EKD in the germline V gene. V lost 5 bases, J lost 0 bases, and 14 bases stayed unmatched. This CDR3 contains 20 residues. This sequence originates from a boy under three years old who had congenital heart surgery. The sample taken for sequencing was Vdelta1+ gamma-delta thymocytes from the thymus. The sample's subset: FACS-sorted CD3+ TCRalphabeta- TCRVdelta1+ TCRVdelta2- thymocytes. This chain uses TRDV2 with TRDJ3; the match to TRDD3 covers 8 bases. This CDR3 reads CACAFERWGISSWDTRQMFF. CDR3 nucleotides: TGTGCCTGTGCCTTCGAGAGATGGGGGATTAGCTCCTGGGACACCCGACAGATGTTTTTC.